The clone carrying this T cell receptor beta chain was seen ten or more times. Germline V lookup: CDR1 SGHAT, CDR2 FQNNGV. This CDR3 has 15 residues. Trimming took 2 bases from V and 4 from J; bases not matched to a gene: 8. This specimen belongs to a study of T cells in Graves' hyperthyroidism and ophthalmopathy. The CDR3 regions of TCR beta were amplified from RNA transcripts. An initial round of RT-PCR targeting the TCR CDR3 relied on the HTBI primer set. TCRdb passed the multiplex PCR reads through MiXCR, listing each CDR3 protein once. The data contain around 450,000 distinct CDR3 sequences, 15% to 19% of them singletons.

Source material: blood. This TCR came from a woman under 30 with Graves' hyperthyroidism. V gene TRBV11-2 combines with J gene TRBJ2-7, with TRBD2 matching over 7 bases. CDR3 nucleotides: TGTGCCAGCAGCTTAATCTCGGGACTACCATACGAGCAGTACTTC. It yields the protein CASSLISGLPYEQYF.